This T cell receptor beta chain emerged from a study of blood T cell repertoires in COVID-19. Clones were read by immunoSEQ multiplex PCR, and TCRdb kept only the in-frame ones, dropping some. The data contain 150,000 to 200,000 clones, roughly 88% of them singletons. Germline V gene lookup returns CDR1 SGHVS and CDR2 FNYEAQ. The CDR3 extends over 15 amino acids. J was trimmed by 1 base and V by 5 bases; bases with no gene match: 4. This clonotype originated in a woman aged 55-70 years with acute or convalescent COVID-19. This chain uses TRBV7-6 with TRBJ2-1, with 8 positions matching TRBD1. The source material was peripheral blood. As DNA, the CDR3 is TGTGCCAGCAGCCCTACAGGGGGATCCTACAATGAGCAGTTCTTC. This encodes CASSPTGGSYNEQFF. The full variable domain, rest sourced from reference TRBV7-6 and TRBJ2-1, is GAGVSQSPRYKVTKRGQDVALRCDPISGHVSLYWYRQALGQGPEFLTYFNYEAQQDKSGLPNDRFSAERPEGSISTLTIQRTEQRDSAMYRCASSPTGGSYNEQFFGPGTRLTVL.